This is a list of T cell receptor beta chains from one sample in a study of blood T cells in healthy people across ages. Each CDR3 protein is one row after TCRdb ran MiXCR on the 5' RACE reads. Of roughly 930,000 distinct CDR3 sequences listed, around 48% are singletons. The specimen was blood. These receptors all come from a man aged 25 to 40 in good health. CDR3s include the opening cysteine and the closing phenylalanine or tryptophan. Each record gives: D gene, clone size, J gene, V gene, CDR3 DNA, CDR3 protein. A D gene is named only where the DNA matches it firmly. Clone sizes are given selectively: once, few, many, or a class where the clone is expanded.

TRBD2,NA,TRBJ2-7,TRBV5-1,TGCGCCAGCAACCCTAGCGGATCCTACGAGCAGTACTTC,CASNPSGSYEQYF
NA,NA,TRBJ1-2,TRBV7-2,TGTGCCAGCAGCTTAGATGTCAGGGGTAGGAATGGCTACACCTTC,CASSLDVRGRNGYTF
NA,many,TRBJ2-5,TRBV5-1,TGTGCCAGCAGCTTAGGTCAGGGGAGGGAGACCCAGTACTTC,CASSLGQGRETQYF
TRBD2,NA,TRBJ2-5,TRBV5-1,TGCGCCAGCAGCTTGGCCGGCCTAGCGGGGGGCTTTTTGGTTGAGCAGTACTTC,CASSLAGLAGGFLVEQYF
NA,few,TRBJ2-1,TRBV6-1,TGTGCCAGCAGTGAAACTTCAACAGGGTGGGGGTTGTACAATGAGCAGTTCTTC,CASSETSTGWGLYNEQFF
NA,few,TRBJ2-6,TRBV9,TGTGCCAGCAGCGTGGGACTTTCGATGAGGGGGGCCAACGTCCTGACTTTC,CASSVGLSMRGANVLTF
NA,NA,TRBJ2-1,TRBV7-7,TGTGCTAGCAGCTTCCACAGGGACAATGAGCAGTTCTTC,CASSFHRDNEQFF
NA,NA,TRBJ1-2,TRBV7-3,TGTGCCAGCAGCAGAGCGGTGGGATCTGGCTACACCTTC,CASSRAVGSGYTF
NA,few,TRBJ1-1,TRBV27,TGTGCCAGCAGTTGGGGTTTCGGAACTGAAGCTTTCTTT,CASSWGFGTEAFF
TRBD1,NA,TRBJ1-2,TRBV29-1,TGCAGCGTTGAAGACCCGACAGGGATCGGTGGCTACACCTTC,CSVEDPTGIGGYTF
TRBD2,NA,TRBJ2-1,TRBV10-3,TGTGCCACCGAGAGAGGGAGACTAGCGGGGGGGTTTTACAGTGAGCAGTTCTTC,CATERGRLAGGFYSEQFF
NA,NA,TRBJ2-1,TRBV7-3,TGTGCCAGCAGCTTAACGAGGACGGAACAGCAGTTCTTC,CASSLTRTEQQFF
NA,NA,TRBJ2-3,TRBV7-2,TGTGCCAGCAGGATGGCGGGGGATACGCAGTATTTT,CASRMAGDTQYF
NA,NA,TRBJ2-2,TRBV4-2,TGTGCCAGCAGCCAAGATCGGGCTCCCGGGGAGCTGTTTTTT,CASSQDRAPGELFF
NA,few,TRBJ2-7,TRBV27,TGTGCCAGCAGTTTAAAATTGTCGGGGGCCTACGAGCAGTACTTC,CASSLKLSGAYEQYF
NA,NA,TRBJ1-2,TRBV18,TGTGCCAGCTCACCAGCGAGTATCTGGCAGGAGGGCTATGGCTACACCTTC,CASSPASIWQEGYGYTF
NA,NA,TRBJ2-7,TRBV2,TGTGCCAGCAGTGAATTACGGGCGAGTTATTACGAGCAGTACTTC,CASSELRASYYEQYF
NA,few,TRBJ1-5,TRBV10-3,TGTGCCATCAGTGAGTCATACAACAATCAGCCCCAGCATTTT,CAISESYNNQPQHF
NA,NA,TRBJ1-4,TRBV7-9,TGTGCCAGCAGCTCGTCAATGGGGGCGGGAAATGAAAAACTGTTTTTT,CASSSSMGAGNEKLFF
TRBD1,few,TRBJ2-7,TRBV27,TGTGCCAGCAGTTTGTTTACCGGGACAGGCTACGAGCAGTACTTC,CASSLFTGTGYEQYF
NA,NA,TRBJ2-5,TRBV12-3/TRBV12-4,TGTGCCAGCAGCAGAGAGAGCGTATACCAGTACTTC,CASSRESVYQYF
NA,few,TRBJ2-7,TRBV27,TGTGCCAGCAGTTTTGGCCTAACCTACGAGCAGTACTTC,CASSFGLTYEQYF
NA,NA,TRBJ1-1,TRBV7-6,TGTGCCAGCAGCTTAGTGGCCCGGGACAACACTGAAGCTTTCTTT,CASSLVARDNTEAFF
NA,many,TRBJ2-1,TRBV11-2,TGCGCCAGCAGCCTCGAGGCGGGGGCCTCCTACAATGAGCAGTTCTTC,CASSLEAGASYNEQFF
TRBD2,NA,TRBJ2-3,TRBV4-2,TGTGCCAGCAGCCATGAACTAGCGGCAGATACGCAGTATTTT,CASSHELAADTQYF
NA,once,TRBJ1-1,TRBV3-1,TGTGCCGGCAGCCAAGTTGAAGGGCTAGCTTTCTTT,CAGSQVEGLAFF
TRBD1,few,TRBJ2-1,TRBV14,TGTGCCAGCAGCCCCGGACCGGGACAGGACTACCTACTCTATTATGAGCAGTTCTTC,CASSPGPGQDYLLYYEQFF
TRBD2,NA,TRBJ2-3,TRBV2,TGTGCCACTTTACTAGCGGCGATGCAGTATTTT,CATLLAAMQYF
NA,NA,TRBJ2-2,TRBV21-1,TGTGCCAGCAGCAAACGCCAGTCCGGGGAGCTGTTTTTT,CASSKRQSGELFF
NA,NA,TRBJ2-7,TRBV4-3,TGCGCCAGCAGCCAAGATCTCCTCTCGGGACGCAACTACGAGCAGTACTTC,CASSQDLLSGRNYEQYF
NA,NA,TRBJ1-2,TRBV3-1,TGTGCCAGCAGCCTGTCCTCCGGAGATGGCTACACCTTC,CASSLSSGDGYTF
NA,many,TRBJ1-2,TRBV25-1,TGTGCCAGCAGTGAATACACAGGCCTACGCGGGGGCTACACCTTC,CASSEYTGLRGGYTF
NA,NA,TRBJ2-1,TRBV2,TGTGCCAGCAGCCGGGACGAAGTCTACAATGAGCAGTTCTTC,CASSRDEVYNEQFF
TRBD2,NA,TRBJ2-4,TRBV6-1,TGTGCCAGCAGGGAACGCGGGAGAGCCAAAAACATTCAGTACTTC,CASRERGRAKNIQYF
TRBD1,few,TRBJ2-1,TRBV30,TGTGCCTGGAGCGCCGACAGGGGCGGTTACAATGAGCAGTTCTTC,CAWSADRGGYNEQFF
NA,few,TRBJ1-1,TRBV6-1,TGTGCCAGCAGTGAAAGGTTGGGGACATCGGGCGCTTTCTTT,CASSERLGTSGAFF
NA,few,TRBJ2-5,TRBV7-2,TGTGCCAGCAGCTTTCCGGGTCCAACGGGGGAGACCCAGTACTTC,CASSFPGPTGETQYF
NA,few,TRBJ1-6,TRBV7-2,TGTGCCAGCAGCCCTGTCGGGGCCAATTCACCCCTCCACTTT,CASSPVGANSPLHF
NA,NA,TRBJ2-7,TRBV2,TGTGCCAGCAGTGAAGGGGCCAACTACGAGCAGTACTTC,CASSEGANYEQYF